This TCR beta chain was profiled in a study of T cell responses to AZD1222 COVID-19 vaccine. Sequencing was performed with immunoSEQ multiplex PCR; in TCRdb, only in-frame clones are kept and a portion is missing. The sample consists of about 78,000 clones, around 90% of them appearing once. Findings and caveats of the study: Spike-specific TCR breadth and depth went up after people got two AZD1222 doses. Repertoire collection took place solely once the T cell response had peaked. Most donors were white British, females outnumbered males, and clonal diversity was possibly underestimated.

In the case of this clone: Its target is unknown.

The germline V and J ends were trimmed by 6 bases and 0 bases, with 14 bases remaining between them. The CDR3 sequence is 15 residues long. Germline V gene data show CDR1 as LNHDA and CDR2 as SQIVND (reference sequence). The sample consisted of peripheral blood, taken on day 0 of MenACWY control vaccination. V usage is TRBV19 and J usage is TRBJ1-2, with D uncertain. The receptor was isolated from an adult in good health. The CDR3 DNA is TGTGCCAGTAGCGACTACTTGGGAGCTAACTATGGCTACACCTTC. Translation: CASSDYLGANYGYTF.